The rows below give T cell receptor beta chains drawn from one sample of a study of blood T cell repertoires in COVID-19. Repertoires were generated with immunoSEQ multiplex PCR, while TCRdb's copy carries only in-frame clones and drops some. This table holds hundreds of thousands of clones, around 83% found once. Sample: peripheral blood. These receptor sequences come from an older man with acute or convalescent COVID-19. The CDR3 runs from the conserved cysteine through the conserved F or W. The D gene is left open where the match is weak. Clone size, where shown, is once, few, many, or a class for clones that have expanded.

NA,TRBV7-8,NA,CASSYTGTPTDTQYF
NA,TRBV7-2,TRBD1,CASRPRQGPPYEQYF
NA,TRBV19,TRBD1,CASSYRTGGTFLDSGNTIYF
NA,TRBV5-1,NA,CASSLRSDSYNSPLHF
many,TRBV20-1,NA,CSATGDTF
NA,TRBV4-1,TRBD1,CASSLGGQGRLGSDEQYF
NA,TRBV6-2/TRBV6-3,TRBD2,CASSQTSGPYEQYF
NA,TRBV7-9,NA,CASSLAQGGEKLFF
NA,TRBV19,NA,CASTPARQSGQPQHF
NA,TRBV3-1/TRBV3-2,TRBD2,CASSQDGTSGRALPEQYF
few,TRBV28,NA,CASSSRGDHQPQHF
NA,TRBV5-1,TRBD2,CASSLASGVYNEQFF
NA,TRBV5-1,NA,CASSFPSETQYF
NA,TRBV21-1,NA,CASSKFQGLQGSTYNEQFF
NA,TRBV29-1,TRBD2,CSVDGAGTAYTDTQYF
NA,TRBV5-5,TRBD1,CASSSQGTNEQFF
NA,TRBV5-1,NA,CASSQGTEGSGNTIYF
NA,TRBV10-2,TRBD2,CASSGGSGSYNEQFF
NA,TRBV11-2,NA,CASKAVVDTGELFF
NA,TRBV5-8,TRBD1,CASSVGQSMGDTQYF
NA,TRBV27,NA,CASSLSPLGNTEAFF
NA,TRBV5-1,TRBD1,CASSSPAQGPAYEQYF